This entry is about one T cell receptor beta chain. Its target is unknown. The data stem from a study of T cell responses to AZD1222 COVID-19 vaccine. Findings and caveats of the study: Mostly white British, mostly female donors; authors suggested clonal diversity may be underestimated.

The germline V gene encodes CDR1 SEHNR and CDR2 FQNEAQ (reference sequence). Trimming removed 3 bases from V and 2 bases from J; junction bases left unmatched: 3. CDR3 length: 15 residues. The assay was immunoSEQ multiplex PCR, and TCRdb's table has in-frame clones only and misses some. The data show more than 100,000 clones, around 90% seen once. The clonotype comes from an adult who received the AZD1222 COVID-19 vaccine. The genes are TRBV7-9 and TRBJ2-1, with 8 bases identical to TRBD2. The material sequenced was peripheral blood, taken 28 days after the second AZD1222 dose. CDR3 sequence reads: CASSFGLAAYNEQFF. The CDR3 nucleotides read TGTGCCAGCAGCTTCGGACTAGCAGCCTACAATGAGCAGTTCTTC.